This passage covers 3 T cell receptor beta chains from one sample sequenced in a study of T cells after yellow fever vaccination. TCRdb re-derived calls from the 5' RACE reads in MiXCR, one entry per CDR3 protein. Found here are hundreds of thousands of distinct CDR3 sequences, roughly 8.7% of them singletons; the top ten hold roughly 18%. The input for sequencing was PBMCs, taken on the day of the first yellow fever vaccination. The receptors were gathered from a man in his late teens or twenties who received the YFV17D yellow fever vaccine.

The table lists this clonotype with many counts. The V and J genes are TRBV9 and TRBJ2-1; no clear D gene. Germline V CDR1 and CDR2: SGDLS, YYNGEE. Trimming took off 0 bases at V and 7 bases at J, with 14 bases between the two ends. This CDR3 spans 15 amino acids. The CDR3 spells CASSVVPEPRNEQFF. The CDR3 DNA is TGTGCCAGCAGCGTAGTCCCCGAGCCCCGGAATGAGCAGTTCTTC.

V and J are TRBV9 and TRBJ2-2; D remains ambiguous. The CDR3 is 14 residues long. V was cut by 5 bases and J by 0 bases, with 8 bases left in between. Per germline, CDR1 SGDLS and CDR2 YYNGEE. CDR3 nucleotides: TGTGCCAGCAGTAGCCCCTCGAACACCGGGGAGCTGTTTTTT. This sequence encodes CASSSPSNTGELFF.

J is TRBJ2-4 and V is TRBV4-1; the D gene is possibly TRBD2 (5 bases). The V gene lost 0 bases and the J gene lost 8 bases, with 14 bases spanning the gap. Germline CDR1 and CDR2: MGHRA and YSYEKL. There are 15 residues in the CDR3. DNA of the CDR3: TGCGCCAGCAGCCAAGATATGGCACCCGGGGACATTCAGTACTTC. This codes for CASSQDMAPGDIQYF.